This TCR beta chain came from a study of human T cells and chemical hapten exposure. Across the whole study: The patient population, which was mostly female, had alopecia areata, totalis or universalis.

CDR3 length equals 15 residues. V lost 3 bases and J 0 bases, leaving 12 bases between the germline ends. The V gene's germline CDR1 is LNHDA and CDR2 SQIVND (reference sequence). This clonotype was detected a few times. Time point described: patch test 1, 2 weeks after DPC sensitization. Treatment: therapeutic diphenylcyclopropenone sensitization with weekly scalp DPC. Patches went on only after blood had been drawn each time. Researchers extracted total RNA from unfractionated whole blood. TCRdb re-called the RACE reads through MiXCR, storing one row per CDR3 protein. The sample includes some 380,000 distinct CDR3 sequences, 4.8% of them seen just once.

The TCR sequence derives from a woman between 50 and 59 years old with alopecia areata. Some clones in this sample may be carry-over from other donors' samples. The V and J genes are TRBV19 and TRBJ2-7; D is possibly TRBD1 or TRBD2 (6 bases each). Sequencing used whole blood, obtained in connection with sensitization to the hapten diphenylcyclopropenone (DPC). The CDR3 is CASSMGAGSSYEQYF. DNA of the CDR3: TGTGCCAGTAGTATGGGGGCGGGAAGCTCCTACGAGCAGTACTTC. The full variable domain, in which reference TRBV19 and TRBJ2-7 provide the parts outside the CDR3, is DGGITQSPKYLFRKEGQNVTLSCEQNLNHDAMYWYRQDPGQGLRLIYYSQIVNDFQKGDIAEGYSVSREKKESFPLTVTSAQKNPTAFYLCASSMGAGSSYEQYFGPGTRLTVT.